Below, 5 T cell receptor beta chains from the same sample are listed, as sequenced in a study of beta chain features in type 1 diabetes. Study-level findings and limits: All four CD4+ subsets from Type 1 diabetes patients carried moderately but significantly shorter TCRB CDR3s.

Reverse transcription of all isolated RNA meant that expressed TCRB transcripts were sequenced. Sequencing was performed with immunoSEQ multiplex PCR; in TCRdb, only in-frame clones are kept and a portion is missing. Of 400,000 or so clones in the sample, roughly an eighth were seen once. Their specific antigens are unknown. Material for sequencing was naive CD4+ T cells from blood. These receptors were obtained from a woman under 30 with type 1 diabetes.

The chain is built from TRBV19 and TRBJ1-1; D may be TRBD1 (6 bases). Trimming cost V 5 bases and J 0 bases, with 16 bases left between them. Germline lookup yields CDR1 LNHDA and CDR2 SQIVND (reference sequence). The CDR3 is 16 residues long. The DNA for the CDR3 is TGTGCCAGTAGTCCAATCGACAGGCCCATGAACACTGAAGCTTTCTTT. Translating gives CASSPIDRPMNTEAFF.

The rearrangement links TRBV4-3 to TRBJ2-1; 9 bases align to TRBD2. From germline, CDR1 is LGHNA and CDR2 YSLEER. Germline trimming cut 1 base from V and 8 bases from J; bases unmatched to any gene: 6. This CDR3 is built from 15 residues. DNA for the CDR3: TGCGCCAGCAGCCAAGGGCTAGCGGGGACGGATGAGCAGTTCTTC. Protein: CASSQGLAGTDEQFF.

This sequence joins TRBV18 and TRBJ2-1, with 11 positions matching TRBD1. There are 14 residues in the CDR3. J gave up 9 bases and V 5 bases, and 6 bases lay outside the gene matches. Germline values: CDR1 KGHSH, CDR2 LQKENI. DNA of the CDR3: TGTGCCAGCTCAGCCGGGACAGGGGGTAGTGAGCAGTTCTTC. Its protein is CASSAGTGGSEQFF. The whole variable domain, filled in from reference TRBV18 and TRBJ2-1, reads NAGVMQNPRHLVRRRGQEARLRCSPMKGHSHVYWYRQLPEEGLKFMVYLQKENIIDESGMPKERFSAEFPKEGPSILRIQQVVRGDSAAYFCASSAGTGGSEQFFGPGTRLTVL.

The V call is TRBV15, the J call TRBJ2-2, with TRBD2 identical over 9 bases. The CDR3 has 17 residues. Germline-derived CDR1 and CDR2 are LNHNV and YYDKDF (reference sequence). After removal of 2 bases from V and 4 bases from J, the junction contained 8 bases not matched to a gene. Here the CDR3 DNA reads TGTGCCACCAGCAGACGCCAGGTAGCGGGAGTCACCGGGGAGCTGTTTTTT. Residues: CATSRRQVAGVTGELFF.

This clone came up a few times. This rearrangement joins TRBV9 to TRBJ2-5; TRBD1 is a possible D gene (5 bases). CDR3 length: 15 amino acids. Germline V CDR1 and CDR2: SGDLS, YYNGEE. The ends were cut back, 4 bases at V and 1 base at J, with 14 bases in the middle. The CDR3 loop is CASSPLDRVQETQYF. The CDR3 DNA sequence: TGTGCCAGCAGCCCGCTAGACAGAGTCCAAGAGACCCAGTACTTC.